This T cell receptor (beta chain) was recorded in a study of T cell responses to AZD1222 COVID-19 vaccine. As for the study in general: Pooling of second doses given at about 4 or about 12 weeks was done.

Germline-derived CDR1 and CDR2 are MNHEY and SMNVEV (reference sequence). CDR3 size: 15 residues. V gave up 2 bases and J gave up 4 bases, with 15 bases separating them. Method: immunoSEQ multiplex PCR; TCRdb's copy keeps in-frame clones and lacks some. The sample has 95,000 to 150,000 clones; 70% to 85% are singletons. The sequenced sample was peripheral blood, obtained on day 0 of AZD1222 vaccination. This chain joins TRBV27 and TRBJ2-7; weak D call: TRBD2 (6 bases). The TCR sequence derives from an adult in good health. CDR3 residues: CASSLEGTPGYEQYF. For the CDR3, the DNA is TGTGCCAGCAGTTTAGAAGGGACTCCGGGGTACGAGCAGTACTTC.